Listed below are T cell receptor beta chains from one sample, sequenced in a study of T cells in Graves' hyperthyroidism and ophthalmopathy. One entry per CDR3 protein results from TCRdb running MiXCR on the multiplex PCR reads. The sample records approximately 700,000 distinct CDR3 sequences, 16% being singletons. Sequencing was done on a sample of blood. The origin of the receptors is a man aged 18 to 29 with Graves' hyperthyroidism. Each CDR3 is given with its conserved first and last residue. Fields, in order: D gene, clone size, V gene, J gene, CDR3 protein, CDR3 DNA. The D gene is left open where the match is weak. Only some rows state a clone size, as once, few, many or a class for expanded clones.

d_call: -; clone_size: few; v_call: TRBV6-1; j_call: TRBJ2-2; cdr3_aa: CATKRGQNTGELFF; cdr3_nt: TGTGCCACCAAACGGGGCCAGAACACCGGGGAGCTGTTTTTT
d_call: -; clone_size: -; v_call: TRBV3-1; j_call: TRBJ1-2; cdr3_aa: CASSQLSTGGYTF; cdr3_nt: TGTGCCAGCAGCCAACTTAGCACGGGCGGCTACACCTTC
d_call: -; clone_size: many; v_call: TRBV20-1; j_call: TRBJ2-1; cdr3_aa: CSARAPLLGEQFF; cdr3_nt: TGCAGTGCTAGAGCCCCCCTATTGGGGGAGCAGTTCTTC
d_call: TRBD2; clone_size: -; v_call: TRBV7-9; j_call: TRBJ2-2; cdr3_aa: CASTAGLAIGELFF; cdr3_nt: TGTGCCAGCACAGCGGGACTAGCTATCGGGGAGCTGTTTTTT
d_call: TRBD2; clone_size: -; v_call: TRBV20-1; j_call: TRBJ2-3; cdr3_aa: CSAPRLAGGPGDTQYF; cdr3_nt: TGCAGTGCTCCCCGACTAGCGGGAGGGCCAGGGGATACGCAGTATTTT
d_call: -; clone_size: -; v_call: TRBV12-3/TRBV12-4; j_call: TRBJ1-3; cdr3_aa: CASSFRDSGNTIYF; cdr3_nt: TGTGCCAGCAGTTTCAGGGACTCTGGAAACACCATATATTTT
d_call: -; clone_size: many; v_call: TRBV2; j_call: TRBJ1-5; cdr3_aa: CASSEQRGNQPQHF; cdr3_nt: TGTGCCAGCAGTGAACAAAGAGGCAATCAGCCCCAGCATTTT
d_call: -; clone_size: -; v_call: TRBV6-1; j_call: TRBJ1-1; cdr3_aa: CASSEALRGAEAFF; cdr3_nt: TGTGCCAGCAGTGAAGCGCTTCGAGGGGCTGAAGCTTTCTTT
d_call: -; clone_size: many; v_call: TRBV6-1; j_call: TRBJ1-4; cdr3_aa: CASSPRSSRVGEKLFF; cdr3_nt: TGTGCCAGCAGTCCCCGGTCATCGCGCGTGGGAGAAAAACTGTTTTTT
d_call: -; clone_size: -; v_call: TRBV19; j_call: TRBJ1-5; cdr3_aa: CASTSGYGNQPQHF; cdr3_nt: TGTGCCAGTACATCTGGGTATGGAAATCAGCCCCAGCATTTT
d_call: TRBD2; clone_size: -; v_call: TRBV27; j_call: TRBJ2-1; cdr3_aa: CASSPRTSGSGNEQFF; cdr3_nt: TGTGCCAGCAGTCCCCGGACTAGCGGGAGTGGAAATGAGCAGTTCTTC
d_call: TRBD2; clone_size: few; v_call: TRBV29-1; j_call: TRBJ2-2; cdr3_aa: CSVERGRAGGELFF; cdr3_nt: TGCAGCGTTGAACGGGGGAGGGCAGGCGGGGAGCTGTTTTTT
d_call: -; clone_size: many; v_call: TRBV30; j_call: TRBJ2-1; cdr3_aa: CAWKSGQRQFF; cdr3_nt: TGTGCCTGGAAGAGCGGGCAAAGGCAGTTCTTC
d_call: -; clone_size: many; v_call: TRBV27; j_call: TRBJ2-1; cdr3_aa: CASSPQGHPYNEQFF; cdr3_nt: TGTGCCAGCAGCCCCCAAGGGCACCCCTACAATGAGCAGTTCTTC
d_call: TRBD2; clone_size: many; v_call: TRBV20-1; j_call: TRBJ2-7; cdr3_aa: CSARDIGTSGNSYEQYF; cdr3_nt: TGCAGTGCTAGAGATATAGGAACTAGCGGTAATTCCTACGAGCAGTACTTC
d_call: TRBD2; clone_size: few; v_call: TRBV20-1; j_call: TRBJ2-1; cdr3_aa: CSAPSTGTSGSKQFF; cdr3_nt: TGCAGTGCTCCTTCTACCGGGACTAGCGGGAGTAAGCAGTTCTTC
d_call: -; clone_size: -; v_call: TRBV4-3; j_call: TRBJ2-7; cdr3_aa: CASSQGPRLEQYF; cdr3_nt: TGCGCCAGCAGCCAAGGCCCCCGCCTAGAGCAGTACTTC
d_call: TRBD1; clone_size: -; v_call: TRBV19; j_call: TRBJ1-1; cdr3_aa: CASSMTGGTEAFF; cdr3_nt: TGTGCCAGTAGTATGACAGGGGGTACTGAAGCTTTCTTT
d_call: TRBD2; clone_size: many; v_call: TRBV28; j_call: TRBJ2-7; cdr3_aa: CASQYLTSGLRGGEQYF; cdr3_nt: TGTGCCAGCCAATACCTCACTAGCGGGCTACGTGGGGGCGAGCAGTACTTC
d_call: -; clone_size: many; v_call: TRBV7-2; j_call: TRBJ2-4; cdr3_aa: CASSLRSQGKNIQYF; cdr3_nt: TGTGCCAGCAGCCTACGGTCCCAGGGGAAAAACATTCAGTACTTC
d_call: -; clone_size: once; v_call: TRBV6-2/TRBV6-3; j_call: TRBJ2-1; cdr3_aa: CASSYGNRDEQFF; cdr3_nt: TGTGCCAGCAGTTACGGGAATAGGGATGAGCAGTTCTTC
d_call: -; clone_size: -; v_call: TRBV5-1; j_call: TRBJ1-4; cdr3_aa: CASRPATNEKLFF; cdr3_nt: TGCGCCAGCCGGCCCGCAACTAATGAAAAACTGTTTTTT
d_call: -; clone_size: few; v_call: TRBV12-3/TRBV12-4; j_call: TRBJ2-7; cdr3_aa: CASSLNYPGRILDEQYF; cdr3_nt: TGTGCCAGCAGTTTGAACTATCCCGGGAGAATCTTAGACGAGCAGTACTTC
d_call: -; clone_size: many; v_call: TRBV19; j_call: TRBJ2-1; cdr3_aa: CASRPGYQSSYNEQFF; cdr3_nt: TGTGCCAGTAGGCCTGGCTACCAGAGCTCCTACAATGAGCAGTTCTTC
d_call: -; clone_size: few; v_call: TRBV4-1; j_call: TRBJ1-5; cdr3_aa: CASSPADAGVSNQPQHF; cdr3_nt: TGCGCCAGCAGTCCCGCGGACGCGGGGGTTAGCAATCAGCCCCAGCATTTT
d_call: -; clone_size: -; v_call: TRBV3-1; j_call: TRBJ1-1; cdr3_aa: CASSQPGNMNTEAFF; cdr3_nt: TGTGCCAGCAGCCAACCGGGGAATATGAACACTGAAGCTTTCTTT
d_call: -; clone_size: few; v_call: TRBV7-2; j_call: TRBJ2-4; cdr3_aa: CASSLMDYQYF; cdr3_nt: TGTGCCAGCAGCTTAATGGACTATCAGTACTTC
d_call: -; clone_size: many; v_call: TRBV2; j_call: TRBJ2-1; cdr3_aa: CASTRTRSYNEQFF; cdr3_nt: TGTGCCAGCACCCGGACAAGGTCCTACAATGAGCAGTTCTTC
d_call: TRBD1; clone_size: few; v_call: TRBV6-2/TRBV6-3; j_call: TRBJ2-7; cdr3_aa: CATQDRDEQYF; cdr3_nt: TGTGCCACCCAGGACAGGGACGAGCAGTACTTC
d_call: -; clone_size: -; v_call: TRBV2; j_call: TRBJ1-6; cdr3_aa: CASRGLGSPLHF; cdr3_nt: TGTGCCAGCAGGGGGCTCGGGTCACCCCTCCACTTT
d_call: TRBD2; clone_size: few; v_call: TRBV20-1; j_call: TRBJ2-7; cdr3_aa: CTARASGRREQYF; cdr3_nt: TGCACCGCTCGGGCTAGCGGGAGGAGGGAGCAGTACTTC
d_call: TRBD2; clone_size: many; v_call: TRBV12-3/TRBV12-4; j_call: TRBJ2-5; cdr3_aa: CASKTSGRADETQYF; cdr3_nt: TGTGCCAGCAAAACTAGCGGGAGGGCCGACGAGACCCAGTACTTC
d_call: -; clone_size: many; v_call: TRBV27; j_call: TRBJ2-3; cdr3_aa: CASREGSGSTDTQYF; cdr3_nt: TGTGCCAGCAGGGAAGGCAGCGGCAGCACAGATACGCAGTATTTT
d_call: -; clone_size: few; v_call: TRBV28; j_call: TRBJ2-3; cdr3_aa: CASSLSIRTDTQYF; cdr3_nt: TGTGCCAGCAGTTTATCCATACGCACAGATACGCAGTATTTT
d_call: -; clone_size: -; v_call: TRBV19; j_call: TRBJ2-1; cdr3_aa: CASSIGGAGEQFF; cdr3_nt: TGTGCCAGTAGTATAGGGGGGGCCGGTGAGCAGTTCTTC
d_call: -; clone_size: few; v_call: TRBV19; j_call: TRBJ1-1; cdr3_aa: CASSPWRGTEAFF; cdr3_nt: TGTGCCAGTAGTCCTTGGAGGGGCACTGAAGCTTTCTTT
d_call: -; clone_size: many; v_call: TRBV28; j_call: TRBJ2-7; cdr3_aa: CASSTLLFEQYF; cdr3_nt: TGTGCCAGCAGCACACTTCTATTCGAGCAGTACTTC
d_call: -; clone_size: -; v_call: TRBV4-1; j_call: TRBJ2-3; cdr3_aa: CASSQGRVTDTQYF; cdr3_nt: TGCGCCAGCAGCCAAGGGAGGGTTACAGATACGCAGTATTTT
d_call: -; clone_size: many; v_call: TRBV28; j_call: TRBJ2-3; cdr3_aa: CASSLTGTPPDTQYF; cdr3_nt: TGTGCCAGCAGTCTAACCGGGACTCCCCCAGATACGCAGTATTTT
d_call: -; clone_size: -; v_call: TRBV28; j_call: TRBJ2-7; cdr3_aa: CASCEAGSGSYEQYF; cdr3_nt: TGTGCCAGCTGCGAGGCGGGGTCTGGGTCCTACGAGCAGTACTTC
d_call: TRBD2; clone_size: many; v_call: TRBV6-1; j_call: TRBJ2-7; cdr3_aa: CASKLAGGRREQYF; cdr3_nt: TGTGCCAGCAAACTAGCGGGAGGGCGCCGCGAGCAGTACTTC
d_call: -; clone_size: many; v_call: TRBV28; j_call: TRBJ2-5; cdr3_aa: CASSHRVDLTQYF; cdr3_nt: TGTGCCAGCAGCCACAGGGTGGATTTGACCCAGTACTTC
d_call: -; clone_size: -; v_call: TRBV19; j_call: TRBJ2-7; cdr3_aa: CASSTVSGDYEQYF; cdr3_nt: TGTGCCAGTAGTACCGTCTCGGGAGACTACGAGCAGTACTTC
d_call: -; clone_size: few; v_call: TRBV12-3/TRBV12-4; j_call: TRBJ1-4; cdr3_aa: CASSLQAGKKLFF; cdr3_nt: TGTGCCAGCAGTTTGCAGGCAGGGAAAAAACTGTTTTTT
d_call: -; clone_size: few; v_call: TRBV7-9; j_call: TRBJ2-2; cdr3_aa: CASSLRAVNTGELFF; cdr3_nt: TGTGCCAGCAGCTTACGGGCTGTAAACACCGGGGAGCTGTTTTTT